This TCR beta chain was recovered during a study of T cells expressing NK-cell markers. After re-calling the 5' RACE reads, TCRdb lists one entry per CDR3 protein, DNA absent. The data include about 370,000 distinct CDR3 sequences; the top ten clones carry over 8.5%. The sequence came from a woman in her forties or fifties in good health. Sample: blood T cells: a sorted CD56 or NKG2C T cell subset, CD4+ or CD8+ T cells, or bulk PBMC T cells (not recorded which).

CDR3 loop: CASSGRAGRVRYTEAFF. The chain has TRBV6-6 and TRBJ1-1. Germline CDR1 is MNHNY and CDR2 is SVGAGI (reference sequence). The length of the CDR3 is 17 residues.